A single sample gave rise to the 28 T cell receptor beta chains below, sequenced in a study of Graves' ophthalmopathy and Graves' hyperthyroidism. The TCR beta CDR3 regions underwent amplification from RNA transcripts. A first-round RT-PCR used HTBI primers, followed by a second-round multiplex PCR. TCRdb itself ran the multiplex PCR reads through MiXCR, one entry per CDR3 protein. The data contain approximately 700,000 distinct CDR3 sequences, 35% to 45% of them singletons. Sequences were obtained from peripheral blood. Receptors originate from an adult man with Graves' ophthalmopathy.

The CDR3 bases are TGTGCTAGCCTACGGACTAGCGGGGACGGGGAGCTGTTTTTT. This encodes CASLRTSGDGELFF. J is TRBJ2-2 and V is TRBV12-5; 12 nucleotides line up with TRBD2. V lost 9 bases, J lost 7 bases, and 6 bases stayed unmatched. Germline V gene lookup returns CDR1 LGHNT and CDR2 FRNRAP. The CDR3 is 14 amino acids. Combining the CDR3 with reference TRBV12-5 and TRBJ2-2 gives the whole variable domain DARVTQTPRHKVTEMGQEVTMRCQPILGHNTVFWYRQTMMQGLELLAYFRNRAPLDDSGMPKDRFSAEMPDATLATLKIQPSEPRDSAVYFCASLRTSGDGELFFGEGSRLTVL.

This clonotype has just one count. This chain links TRBV10-3 with TRBJ2-5, with TRBD1 matching over 10 bases. J was trimmed by 4 bases and V by 0 bases; bases with no gene match: 2. Germline V gene sequence: CDR1 ENHRY, CDR2 SYGVKD. The CDR3 is made up of 15 amino acids. CDR3 residues: CAISESRQGAETQYF. Written as DNA, the CDR3 is TGTGCCATCAGTGAGTCGAGACAGGGGGCAGAGACCCAGTACTTC.

The rearrangement links TRBV5-1 to TRBJ2-1, with 8 bases matching TRBD2. This CDR3 is 15 amino acids long. Germline V gene lookup returns CDR1 SGHRS and CDR2 YFSETQ. The ends lost 0 bases at V and 4 bases at J; junction bases unmatched: 3. This CDR3 reads CASSLDAGGYNEQFF. For the CDR3, the DNA is TGCGCCAGCAGCTTGGACGCGGGAGGATACAATGAGCAGTTCTTC.

This clonotype has a count of ten or more. The chain links TRBV2 to TRBJ1-4, with no clear D. The germline CDR1 and CDR2 sequences are SNHLY and FYNNEI. This CDR3 spans 13 amino acids. The V and J ends lost 2 bases and 8 bases respectively, with 9 bases between them. For the CDR3, the DNA is TGTGCCAGCAGTGAACTGGGTGGCGAAAAACTGTTTTTT. Residues: CASSELGGEKLFF.

The chain employs TRBV18 and TRBJ2-2; D not certain. V shed 1 base and J shed 0 bases, with 6 bases lying between them. This CDR3 is built from 15 residues. Per germline, CDR1 KGHSH and CDR2 LQKENI. The CDR3 sequence: CASSPLYSNTGELFF. CDR3 nucleotide sequence: TGTGCCAGCTCACCACTCTACTCGAACACCGGGGAGCTGTTTTTT.

This clonotype showed up many times. V usage is TRBV15 and J usage is TRBJ2-7; 8 positions agree with TRBD2. Germline V CDR1 and CDR2: LNHNV, YYDKDF (reference sequence). V shed 3 bases and J 3 bases; nucleotides not matched to a gene: 1. This CDR3 has 13 residues. The CDR3: CATSSSGDYEQYF. As DNA, the CDR3 is TGTGCCACCAGCAGTAGCGGGGACTACGAGCAGTACTTC. Supplemented by reference TRBV15 and TRBJ2-7, the full variable domain reads DAMVIQNPRYQVTQFGKPVTLSCSQTLNHNVMYWYQQKSSQAPKLLFHYYDKDFNNEADTPDNFQSRRPNTSFCFLDIRSPGLGDTAMYLCATSSSGDYEQYFGPGTRLTVT.

This clonotype has a count of ten or more. The genes are TRBV11-2 and TRBJ1-1; 9 bases are a match to TRBD1. The CDR3 is made up of 15 amino acids. The germline CDR1 and CDR2 sequences are SGHAT and FQNNGV. V gave up 5 bases and J gave up 6 bases; unmatched junction bases: 10. CDR3 bases: TGTGCCAGCAGCCTCCGGGGGGGACAGGGAGCTGAAGCTTTCTTT. It is translated as CASSLRGGQGAEAFF.

The chain carries TRBV4-1 and TRBJ2-7, with 8 bases that match TRBD1. With V trimmed by 1 base and J by 0 bases, 5 bases remained unmatched. The CDR3 is 16 residues long. CDR1 is MGHRA, CDR2 YSYEKL, per germline. As DNA, the CDR3 is TGCGCCAGCAGCCAAGTGTGGACAGGGTTCTCCTACGAGCAGTACTTC. Translating gives CASSQVWTGFSYEQYF.

This clonotype was detected ten times or more. The rearrangement uses TRBV5-1 and TRBJ1-5; weak D call: TRBD1 (5 bases). The CDR3 consists of 15 residues. Trimming took off 4 bases at V and 5 bases at J, with 16 bases between the two ends. Per germline, CDR1 SGHRS and CDR2 YFSETQ. CDR3 protein: CASSLTGAEDQPQHF. The CDR3 region has the DNA TGCGCCAGCAGCCTGACCGGGGCTGAGGATCAGCCCCAGCATTTT.

The genes are TRBV5-1 and TRBJ1-1; TRBD1 agrees at 10 bases. J was trimmed by 6 bases and V by 4 bases; bases with no gene match: 6. CDR1 is SGHRS, CDR2 YFSETQ, per germline. The CDR3 sequence is 14 residues long. This CDR3 is CASSTRQGAAEAFF. The CDR3 DNA reads as TGCGCCAGCAGCACAAGACAGGGGGCGGCTGAAGCTTTCTTT.

The chain combines TRBV9 with TRBJ2-2; D possibly matches TRBD1 or TRBD2 (5 bases each). V was cut by 4 bases and J by 0 bases, with 25 bases left in between. Germline loops: CDR1 SGDLS, CDR2 YYNGEE. The CDR3 extends over 20 amino acids. CDR3 nucleotide sequence: TGTGCCAGCAGCTCGCCGGGGCAATCGGGGCACGGTTCGAACACCGGGGAGCTGTTTTTT. It encodes CASSSPGQSGHGSNTGELFF.

The V gene is TRBV12-3 or TRBV12-4, the J gene TRBJ2-5, with TRBD2 as a possible D gene (5 bases). The CDR3 loop spans 18 amino acids. The V end was cut by 1 base, the J end by 4 bases, with 22 bases between. CDR3 bases: TGTGCCAGCAGTTTAGAGGGTGCCGGAGGACTTACAAGAGAGACCCAGTACTTC. Amino acids: CASSLEGAGGLTRETQYF.

This clonotype came up many times. The chain is built from TRBV25-1 and TRBJ1-2, with 11 positions matching TRBD1. The J segment lost 7 bases and the V segment lost 3 bases, leaving 7 bases of the junction unmatched. Germline V lookup: CDR1 MGHDK, CDR2 SYGVNS. The CDR3 length is 15 residues. In DNA, the CDR3 is TGTGCCAGCAGTGAGGGGGGACAGGGGGTTGCTGGCTACACCTTC. Amino acid sequence: CASSEGGQGVAGYTF.

This clonotype appeared a few times. The gene calls are TRBV12-5 and TRBJ1-2; D is ambiguous. The germline V gene encodes CDR1 LGHNT and CDR2 FRNRAP. The CDR3 covers 11 residues. Trimming cost V 1 base and J 5 bases, with 2 bases left between them. The CDR3 DNA sequence: TGTGCTAGTGGTTTGGAATATGGCTACACCTTC. Its translation: CASGLEYGYTF.

There are a few counts of this clonotype. The V and J genes are TRBV30 and TRBJ1-1; D is ambiguous. Deletions cut 0 bases from V and 2 bases from J, with 7 bases between. Germline V lookup: CDR1 GTSNPN, CDR2 SVGIG (reference sequence). CDR3 length: 13 amino acids. CDR3 nucleotides: TGTGCCTGGAGTGTACGCGTAAACACTGAAGCTTTCTTT. Its protein product is CAWSVRVNTEAFF.

There are a few counts of this clonotype. The chain employs TRBV14 and TRBJ2-2, with D hard to call. V was clipped by 2 bases and J by 0 bases, with 7 bases between them. Germline CDR1 reads SGHDN; CDR2 reads FVKESK. The CDR3 runs to 15 residues. The CDR3 DNA sequence: TGTGCCAGCAGCCAACAACTTCCGAACACCGGGGAGCTGTTTTTT. It codes for CASSQQLPNTGELFF.

A note on this clonotype: A much larger clone lies a single base off, so this may be a read error. The CDR3 DNA sequence: TGTGCCAGCAGCTTACAGCGGGGGGTAAAGTGGGAGCACTACTTC. As protein: CASSLQRGVKWEHYF. V is TRBV7-2 and J is TRBJ2-7; 9 bases are shared with TRBD2. Germline CDR1 is SGHTA and CDR2 is FQGNSA. This CDR3 spans 15 amino acids.

This clonotype has more than one count but fewer than ten. At one of its ends the junction is not consistent with the germline gene, which may arise from a read error. The V call is TRBV5-8, the J call TRBJ1-2; D unclear. This CDR3 is built from 15 residues. Germline CDR1 and CDR2: SGHTS and YDEGEE. CDR3 loop: CASSLGQIPNYGDTF. DNA for the CDR3: TGTGCCAGCAGCTTGGGGCAGATACCTAACTATGGCGACACCTTC.

The chain employs TRBV25-1 and TRBJ2-7, with D uncertain. V was clipped by 8 bases and J by 2 bases, with 10 bases between them. Germline lookup yields CDR1 MGHDK and CDR2 SYGVNS. The CDR3 covers 12 residues. The CDR3 loop is CASLAEAYEQYF. CDR3 nucleotide sequence: TGTGCCAGCTTAGCCGAAGCCTACGAGCAGTACTTC.

This clonotype was found many times. The chain is built from TRBV5-6 and TRBJ2-6, with D tentatively TRBD2 (6 bases). The CDR3 sequence is 16 residues long. From germline, CDR1 is SGHDT and CDR2 YYEEEE. The V and J ends lost 4 bases and 8 bases respectively, with 19 bases between them. The CDR3 DNA is TGTGCCAGCAGCCTGCAAGGAGGGATTTCGCCCAACGTCCTGACTTTC. Its translation is CASSLQGGISPNVLTF.

This clonotype was found a few times. The chain links TRBV5-1 to TRBJ2-5; a possible D gene is TRBD1 (6 bases). The CDR3 totals 13 residues. Germline V gene sequence: CDR1 SGHRS, CDR2 YFSETQ. V was clipped by 6 bases and J by 3 bases, with 12 bases between them. The DNA of the CDR3 is TGCGCCAGCACTCAGGGGAGAGAAGAGACCCAGTACTTC. It is translated as CASTQGREETQYF.

The sample holds many counts of this clonotype. V and J are TRBV10-3 and TRBJ1-1; a weak D match, TRBD1 (6 bases). Germline CDR1 ENHRY, CDR2 SYGVKD. CDR3 length: 14 amino acids. Trimming pared 4 bases from V and 3 bases from J, leaving 12 bases between. The CDR3 bases are TGTGCCATCAGTGGGGGGGGCACGGACACTGAAGCTTTCTTT. It specifies CAISGGGTDTEAFF.

J is TRBJ2-7 and V is TRBV7-3; TRBD2 aligns across 11 bases. TRBJ2-5 explains the end of the DNA better; the J call may be wrong. Per germline, CDR1 SGHTA and CDR2 FQGTGA. There are 16 residues in the CDR3. The CDR3 here is CASSLSIAGGLETQYF. CDR3 in DNA: TGTGCCAGCAGCTTAAGTATAGCGGGGGGGCTAGAGACCCAGTACTTC.

This clonotype was recorded many times. This sequence joins TRBV7-9 and TRBJ2-7; either TRBD1 or TRBD2 may supply D (5 bases each). CDR1 is SEHNR and CDR2 is FQNEAQ in the germline V gene (reference sequence). Trimming stripped 5 bases from V and 4 bases from J, with 24 bases between. This CDR3 comprises 17 residues. The CDR3 DNA reads as TGTGCCAGCAGCCTTGGGACGCACCGAAACGACCCTTACGAGCAGTACTTC. Translated: CASSLGTHRNDPYEQYF.

This clonotype occurred many times. The rearrangement joins TRBV15 to TRBJ2-5; tentative D call: TRBD1 (6 bases). Germline CDR1 LNHNV, CDR2 YYDKDF (reference sequence). The CDR3 has 18 amino acids. V gave up 0 bases and J gave up 1 base, with 18 bases separating them. CDR3 bases: TGTGCCACCAGCAGAGATCCAATAAAAACAGGGTTCCAAGAGACCCAGTACTTC. This sequence encodes CATSRDPIKTGFQETQYF.

This clonotype was seen ten or more times. The V call is TRBV19, the J call TRBJ1-5; 9 bases are shared with TRBD1. CDR1 is LNHDA, CDR2 SQIVND, per germline (reference sequence). The CDR3 runs to 15 residues. Germline trimming cut 5 bases from V and 5 bases from J; bases unmatched to any gene: 7. CDR3 residues: CASSAGQGGHQPQHF. The CDR3 region has the DNA TGTGCCAGTAGTGCGGGACAGGGAGGGCATCAGCCCCAGCATTTT. Looking up the rest from reference TRBV19 and TRBJ1-5 gives the full variable domain: DGGITQSPKYLFRKEGQNVTLSCEQNLNHDAMYWYRQDPGQGLRLIYYSQIVNDFQKGDIAEGYSVSREKKESFPLTVTSAQKNPTAFYLCASSAGQGGHQPQHFGDGTRLSIL.

This clonotype was seen at least ten times. V gene TRBV7-2 combines with J gene TRBJ1-5; D is perhaps TRBD1 (5 bases). The CDR3 runs 16 residues. The V gene lost 2 bases and the J gene lost 7 bases, with 18 bases spanning the gap. The germline gives CDR1 SGHTA, CDR2 FQGNSA. Here the CDR3 DNA reads TGTGCCAGCAGCTTAAGAGGAGGGGCGCCCACCCAGCCCCAGCATTTT. It yields the protein CASSLRGGAPTQPQHF.

V gene TRBV30 combines with J gene TRBJ1-1, with D unresolved. Per the germline V gene, CDR1 is GTSNPN and CDR2 is SVGIG (reference sequence). The V end was cut by 2 bases, the J end by 0 bases, with 7 bases between. This CDR3 region has 13 residues. The CDR3 nucleotides are TGTGCCTGGAGTACGGTAATGAACACTGAAGCTTTCTTT. Amino acids: CAWSTVMNTEAFF.